The 5 T cell receptor beta chains in this list originate from one sample, sequenced in a study of shared clonotypes between healthy human individuals. Profiling relied on immunoSEQ multiplex PCR, and the TCRdb table lists in-frame clones only, not all of them. This sample has around 690,000 clones; 90% occur once, and the top ten carry about 34%. Sequenced sample: memory CD8+ T cells from PBMCs. The subset here: CD45RO+ cells pooled with CCR7-negative TemRA cells. The source of these receptors is a man between 18 and 35 years old in good health. Some clones in this sample may be carry-over from other donors' samples.

In this sample, this clone turned up once. The J gene is TRBJ2-7, the V gene TRBV7-6; D remains unclear. The ends were cut back, 1 base at V and 4 bases at J, with 8 bases in the middle. The CDR3 has 13 amino acids. Germline loops: CDR1 SGHVS, CDR2 FNYEAQ. CDR3 amino acids: CASSLGETYEQYF. The CDR3 DNA reads TGTGCCAGCAGCTTAGGAGAGACGTACGAGCAGTACTTC.

This clone came up a few times. The rearrangement links TRBV10-1 to TRBJ1-1, with D unclear. CDR1 WNHNN and CDR2 SYGVQD come from the germline V gene (reference sequence). This CDR3 comprises 11 residues. Deletions cut 6 bases from V and 6 bases from J, with 8 bases between. Here the CDR3 DNA reads TGCGCCAGCAGCCATGGATCTGAAGCTTTCTTT. This gives the protein CASSHGSEAFF.

This clone was found once. V and J are TRBV28 and TRBJ2-5, with 10 nucleotides matching TRBD2. The CDR3 sequence is 18 residues long. Germline V gene data show CDR1 as MDHEN and CDR2 as SYDVKM. With 3 bases clipped from V and 0 bases from J, the junction kept 10 bases outside the gene matches. CDR3 DNA: TGTGCCAGCAGTTTTATCCTAGCGGGAGAAAACTACCAAGAGACCCAGTACTTC. Its protein is CASSFILAGENYQETQYF.

V is TRBV7-9 and J is TRBJ2-1; D possibly corresponds to TRBD1 (6 bases). The V end was cut by 5 bases, the J end by 10 bases, with 12 bases between. This CDR3 has 12 amino acids. Germline V CDR1 and CDR2: SEHNR, FQNEAQ (reference sequence). The CDR3 DNA follows: TGTGCCAGCAGCCAGGACAGCCCGGAGCAGTTCTTC. Its translation: CASSQDSPEQFF.

Turning to this clone: The DNA is left out, because the CDR3 cannot be placed on it with certainty; the CDR3 is given as TCRdb lists it. The rearrangement links TRBV27 to TRBJ2-7. Both ends counted, the CDR3 spans 15 residues. Germline-derived CDR1 and CDR2 are MNHEY and SMNVEV (reference sequence). CDR3 region: CASSSSAMAGYEQYF.